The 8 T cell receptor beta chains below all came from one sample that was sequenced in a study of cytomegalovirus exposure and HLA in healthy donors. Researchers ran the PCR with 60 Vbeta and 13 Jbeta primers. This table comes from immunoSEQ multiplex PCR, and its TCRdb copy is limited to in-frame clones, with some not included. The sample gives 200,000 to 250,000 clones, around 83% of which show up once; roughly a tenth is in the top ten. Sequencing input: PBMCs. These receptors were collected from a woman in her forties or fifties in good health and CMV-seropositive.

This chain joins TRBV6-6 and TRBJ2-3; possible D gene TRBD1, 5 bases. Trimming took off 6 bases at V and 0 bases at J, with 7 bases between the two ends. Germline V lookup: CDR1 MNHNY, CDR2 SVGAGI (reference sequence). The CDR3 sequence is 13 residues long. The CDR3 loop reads CASRRGSTDTQYF. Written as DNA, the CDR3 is TGTGCCAGCAGAAGGGGAAGCACAGATACGCAGTATTTT.

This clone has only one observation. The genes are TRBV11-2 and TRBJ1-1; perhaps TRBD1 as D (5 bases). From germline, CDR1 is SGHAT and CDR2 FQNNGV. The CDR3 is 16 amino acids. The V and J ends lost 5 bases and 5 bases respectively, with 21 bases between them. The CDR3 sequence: CASSPRGRGPGTEAFF. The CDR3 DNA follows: TGTGCCAGCAGCCCCCGGGGGAGGGGTCCTGGTACTGAAGCTTTCTTT.

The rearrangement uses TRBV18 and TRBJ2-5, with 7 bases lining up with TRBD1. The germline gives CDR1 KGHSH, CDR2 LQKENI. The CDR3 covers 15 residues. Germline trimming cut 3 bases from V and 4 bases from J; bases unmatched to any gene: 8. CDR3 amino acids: CASSPQSRGPETQYF. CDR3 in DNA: TGTGCCAGCTCACCCCAGAGTAGGGGGCCAGAGACCCAGTACTTC.

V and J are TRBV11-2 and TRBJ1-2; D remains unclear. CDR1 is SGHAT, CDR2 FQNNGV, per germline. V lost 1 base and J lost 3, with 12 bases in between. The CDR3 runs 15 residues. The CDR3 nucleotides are TGTGCCAGCAGCTTAGGGACTCATGGGGACTATGGCTACACCTTC. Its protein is CASSLGTHGDYGYTF.

The CDR3 nucleotides read TGCGCCAGCAGCGCCGGGACAGGTGGGCCCTCCTACGAGCAGTACTTC. It yields the protein CASSAGTGGPSYEQYF. The chain couples TRBV5-1 to TRBJ2-7, with 8 bases that match TRBD1. Germline values: CDR1 SGHRS, CDR2 YFSETQ. V shed 4 bases, J shed 0 bases, and the junction held 9 bases outside the gene matches. The CDR3 is made up of 16 amino acids. The full variable domain, its missing parts supplied by reference TRBV5-1 and TRBJ2-7, is KAGVTQTPRYLIKTRGQQVTLSCSPISGHRSVSWYQQTPGQGLQFLFEYFSETQRNKGNFPGRFSGRQFSNSRSEMNVSTLELGDSALYLCASSAGTGGPSYEQYFGPGTRLTVT.

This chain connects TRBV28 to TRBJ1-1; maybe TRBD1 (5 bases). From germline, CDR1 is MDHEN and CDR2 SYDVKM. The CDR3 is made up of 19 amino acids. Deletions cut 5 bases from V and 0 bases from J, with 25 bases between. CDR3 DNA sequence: TGTGCCAGCAGTAGTCCCCTCAGGGCCCGAAGTCATATGAACACTGAAGCTTTCTTT. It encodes CASSSPLRARSHMNTEAFF. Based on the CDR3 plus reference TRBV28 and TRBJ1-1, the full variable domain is DVKVTQSSRYLVKRTGEKVFLECVQDMDHENMFWYRQDPGLGLRLIYFSYDVKMKEKGDIPEGYSVSREKKERFSLILESASTNQTSMYLCASSSPLRARSHMNTEAFFGQGTRLTVV.

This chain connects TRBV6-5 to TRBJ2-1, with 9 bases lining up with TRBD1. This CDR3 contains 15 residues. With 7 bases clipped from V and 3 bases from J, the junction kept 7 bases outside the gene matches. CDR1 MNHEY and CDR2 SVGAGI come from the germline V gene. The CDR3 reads CASKLTGGGYNEQFF. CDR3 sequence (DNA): TGTGCCAGCAAACTCACAGGGGGCGGCTACAATGAGCAGTTCTTC.

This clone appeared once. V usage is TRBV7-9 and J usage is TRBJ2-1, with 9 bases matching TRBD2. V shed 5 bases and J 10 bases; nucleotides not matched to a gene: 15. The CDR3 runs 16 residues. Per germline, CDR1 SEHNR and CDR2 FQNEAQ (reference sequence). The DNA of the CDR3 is TGTGCCAGCAGCGCCCAGAGGAAGCGGGGGGAGGACGAGCAGTTCTTC. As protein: CASSAQRKRGEDEQFF.